This record concerns one TCR beta chain sequence. The data are from a study of blood T cell repertoires in COVID-19. In germline, CDR1 is SGHNT, CDR2 YENEEA. This CDR3 comprises 13 residues. The trim removed 3 bases at V and 6 bases at J, leaving 1 base unmatched. The method was immunoSEQ multiplex PCR; TCRdb's version includes in-frame clones alone and lacks a portion of them. The repertoire holds some 140,000 clones, with over 70% as singletons. This clonotype was obtained from an older man with acute or convalescent COVID-19. This chain links TRBV11-3 with TRBJ2-3, with 9 nucleotides matching TRBD2. Material: peripheral blood. In nucleotides, the CDR3 is TGTGCCAGCAGCTTCACTAGCGGGGATACGCAGTATTTT. Translation gives CASSFTSGDTQYF. Using reference TRBV11-3 and TRBJ2-3 for the parts outside the CDR3, the full variable domain is EAGVVQSPRYKIIEKKQPVAFWCNPISGHNTLYWYLQNLGQGPELLIRYENEEAVDDSQLPKDRFSAERLKGVDSTLKIQPAELGDSAVYLCASSFTSGDTQYFGPGTRLTVL.